A single sample is the source of the 14 T cell receptor beta chains below, sequenced in a study of blood T cell repertoires in COVID-19. Libraries were prepared by immunoSEQ multiplex PCR; TCRdb keeps only in-frame clonotypes and omits some of them. The sample lists a few hundred thousand clones, about 90% seen once, with around 3% in the top ten. Material: PBMCs or T cells enriched from blood (not recorded which). The receptors stem from a woman aged 25 to 39 who had recovered from COVID-19.

The chain is built from TRBV15 and TRBJ2-1; D is unresolved. CDR3 length equals 17 residues. Germline V lookup: CDR1 LNHNV, CDR2 YYDKDF (reference sequence). V was clipped by 0 bases and J by 0 bases, with 12 bases between them. The DNA for the CDR3 is TGTGCCACCAGCAGAGACGTTGCCCTATCCTCCTACAATGAGCAGTTCTTC. This codes for CATSRDVALSSYNEQFF.

The chain links TRBV15 to TRBJ1-5; possible D gene TRBD1, 6 bases. In germline, CDR1 is LNHNV, CDR2 YYDKDF (reference sequence). This CDR3 spans 16 amino acids. Trimming cost V 0 bases and J 6 bases, with 15 bases left between them. DNA of the CDR3: TGTGCCACCAGCAGAGAGGTGACAGGCTCGGGTCAGCCCCAGCATTTT. This gives the protein CATSREVTGSGQPQHF.

The chain has TRBV18 and TRBJ1-4; D gene ambiguous. Trimming removed 2 bases from V and 5 bases from J, with 15 bases in between. CDR3 size: 16 residues. The germline CDR1 and CDR2 sequences are KGHSH and LQKENI. The CDR3 loop is CASSPTRGGKNEKLFF. CDR3 DNA sequence: TGTGCCAGCTCACCAACCCGGGGAGGGAAAAATGAAAAACTGTTTTTT.

The chain carries TRBV7-8 and TRBJ1-4; the D gene is possibly TRBD1 (6 bases). The CDR3 contains 16 residues. From germline, CDR1 is SGHVS and CDR2 FQNEAQ. V was pared by 3 bases and J by 4 bases, with 15 bases between. The DNA for the CDR3 is TGTGCCAGCAGCTTGGCGGGGGCTTCCTATAATGAAAAACTGTTTTTT. Translated, it gives CASSLAGASYNEKLFF.

This chain links TRBV4-2 with TRBJ2-7; 8 bases fit TRBD2. V shed 4 bases, J shed 3 bases, and the junction held 5 bases outside the gene matches. CDR1 LGHNA and CDR2 YNFKEQ come from the germline V gene. This CDR3 is 14 amino acids long. The CDR3 coding sequence is TGTGCCAGCAGCCCCGGGACTAGGGGCTACGAGCAGTACTTC. Protein: CASSPGTRGYEQYF.

This clone was recorded only once. Germline is not matched at one junction end, which may reflect a read error. The V gene is TRBV7-7, the J gene TRBJ2-3, with 11 bases matching TRBD1. This CDR3 comprises 16 residues. CDR1 is SSHAT and CDR2 is FNYEAQ in the germline V gene (reference sequence). CDR3 nucleotides: TGTGCTAGCAGCCCCGGGACAGGGGGTTCCACAGATACGCAGTATTTT. Translation gives CASSPGTGGSTDTQYF. Full variable domain (missing parts from reference TRBV7-7 and TRBJ2-3): GAGVSQSPRYKVTKRGQDVTLRCDPISSHATLYWYQQALGQGPEFLTYFNYEAQPDKSGLPSDRFSAERPEGSISTLTIQRTEQRDSAMYRCASSPGTGGSTDTQYFGPGTRLTVL.

This clone was observed once. The chain joins TRBV28 to TRBJ2-3; 8 nucleotides match TRBD2. CDR1 is MDHEN and CDR2 is SYDVKM in the germline V gene. CDR3 length: 15 residues. V was pared by 6 bases and J by 2 bases, with 7 bases of the junction left unmatched. CDR3: CASRELAENTDTQYF. The CDR3 nucleotides are TGTGCCAGCAGAGAACTAGCGGAGAACACAGATACGCAGTATTTT.

This chain connects TRBV6-5 to TRBJ1-2; D not certain. Trimming pared 3 bases from V and 8 bases from J, leaving 16 bases between. The CDR3 is made up of 14 amino acids. Germline CDR1 reads MNHEY; CDR2 reads SVGAGI. CDR3 nucleotides: TGTGCCAGCAGTTATCAGGCCGCCGGTTTGGGCTACACCTTC. It codes for CASSYQAAGLGYTF.

The rearrangement joins TRBV19 to TRBJ2-1, with D maybe TRBD2 (5 bases). Trimming removed 3 bases at V and 2 bases at J, with 14 bases between. CDR1 is LNHDA and CDR2 is SQIVND in the germline V gene (reference sequence). The CDR3 runs to 16 residues. The DNA of the CDR3 is TGTGCCAGTAGTATGGGGAATAGCGCTACCTACAATGAGCAGTTCTTC. This translates into CASSMGNSATYNEQFF.

This chain links TRBV7-6 with TRBJ2-1; a possible D gene is TRBD2 (7 bases). The CDR3 is 16 amino acids. The germline V gene encodes CDR1 SGHVS and CDR2 FNYEAQ. V lost 5 bases and J 4 bases, leaving 18 bases between the germline ends. The CDR3: CASSPLRGGLYNEQFF. The CDR3 DNA reads TGTGCCAGCAGCCCGCTAAGGGGGGGCCTATACAATGAGCAGTTCTTC.

V and J are TRBV3-1 (or the pseudogene TRBV3-2) and TRBJ2-7; D might be TRBD1 (5 bases). This CDR3 spans 12 amino acids. Germline V gives CDR1 LGHDT, CDR2 YNNKEL (reference sequence). The V and J ends lost 1 base and 6 bases respectively, with 7 bases between them. The CDR3: CASSQGGSEQYF. CDR3 sequence (DNA): TGTGCCAGCAGCCAAGGGGGCTCCGAGCAGTACTTC.

This chain connects TRBV5-1 to TRBJ1-6; a possible D gene is TRBD1 (6 bases). Germline assignment: CDR1 SGHRS and CDR2 YFSETQ. With 4 bases removed from V and 6 bases from J, the gap between germline ends came to 11 bases. The CDR3 contains 14 residues. The CDR3 nucleotides are TGCGCCAGCAGCACGGGACAAAGTAATTCACCCCTCCACTTT. It codes for CASSTGQSNSPLHF.

The rearrangement joins TRBV19 to TRBJ2-7, with 10 bases aligning to TRBD1. CDR1 and CDR2 (germline): LNHDA, SQIVND (reference sequence). Trimming at V came to 4 bases and at J to 3 bases, leaving 3 bases not matched to a gene. This CDR3 has 14 residues. CDR3: CASSTRTGGYEQYF. In DNA, the CDR3 is TGTGCCAGTAGTACTCGGACAGGGGGCTACGAGCAGTACTTC.

V is TRBV6-5 and J is TRBJ2-1; TRBD2 matches at 12 bases. The germline CDR1 and CDR2 sequences are MNHEY and SVGAGI. The length of the CDR3 is 16 residues. J was trimmed by 4 bases and V by 4 bases; bases with no gene match: 5. The CDR3 is CASSSRGTSGYNEQFF. In DNA, the CDR3 is TGTGCCAGCAGTTCACGCGGGACTAGCGGGTACAATGAGCAGTTCTTC.